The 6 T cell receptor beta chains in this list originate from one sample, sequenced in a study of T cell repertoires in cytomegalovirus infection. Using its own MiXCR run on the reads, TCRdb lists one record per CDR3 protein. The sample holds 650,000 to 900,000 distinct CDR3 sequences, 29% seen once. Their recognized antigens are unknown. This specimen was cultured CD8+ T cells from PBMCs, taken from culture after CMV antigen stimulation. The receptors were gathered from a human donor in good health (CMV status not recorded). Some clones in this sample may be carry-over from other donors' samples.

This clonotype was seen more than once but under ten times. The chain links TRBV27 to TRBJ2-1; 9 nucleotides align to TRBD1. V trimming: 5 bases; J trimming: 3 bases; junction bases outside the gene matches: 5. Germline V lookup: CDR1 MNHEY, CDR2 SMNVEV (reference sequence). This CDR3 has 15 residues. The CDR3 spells CASSTRQGVYNEQFF. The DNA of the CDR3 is TGTGCCAGCAGTACCCGACAGGGGGTCTACAATGAGCAGTTCTTC.

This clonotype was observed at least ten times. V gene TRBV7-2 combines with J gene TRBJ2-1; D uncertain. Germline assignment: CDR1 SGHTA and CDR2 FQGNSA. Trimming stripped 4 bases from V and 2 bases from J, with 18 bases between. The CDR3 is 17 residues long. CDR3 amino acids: CASSSRAVVPPYNEQFF. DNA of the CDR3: TGTGCCAGCAGCTCGCGCGCGGTTGTCCCGCCCTACAATGAGCAGTTCTTC.

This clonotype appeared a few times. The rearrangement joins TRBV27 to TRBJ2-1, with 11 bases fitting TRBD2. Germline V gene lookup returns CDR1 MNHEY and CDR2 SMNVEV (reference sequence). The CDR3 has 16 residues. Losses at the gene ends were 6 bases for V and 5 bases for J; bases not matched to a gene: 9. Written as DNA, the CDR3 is TGTGCCAGCAGCTCGAGCCTAGCGGGGGGAAACAATGAGCAGTTCTTC. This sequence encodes CASSSSLAGGNNEQFF.

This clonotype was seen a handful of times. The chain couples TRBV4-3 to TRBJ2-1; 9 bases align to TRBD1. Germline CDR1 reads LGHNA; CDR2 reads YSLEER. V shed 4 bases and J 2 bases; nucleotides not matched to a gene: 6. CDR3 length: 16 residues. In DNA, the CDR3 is TGCGCCAGCAGCCGGTCACAGGGGGCACCCTACAATGAGCAGTTCTTC. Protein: CASSRSQGAPYNEQFF.

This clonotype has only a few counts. CDR3 in amino acids: CASSQEPDMNTEAFF. The CDR3 region has the DNA TGCGCCAGCAGCCAAGAGCCAGACATGAACACTGAAGCTTTCTTT. The chain combines TRBV4-1 with TRBJ1-1; no clear D gene. This CDR3 comprises 15 residues. CDR1 and CDR2 (germline): MGHRA, YSYEKL. V gave up 0 bases and J gave up 0 bases, with 8 bases separating them.

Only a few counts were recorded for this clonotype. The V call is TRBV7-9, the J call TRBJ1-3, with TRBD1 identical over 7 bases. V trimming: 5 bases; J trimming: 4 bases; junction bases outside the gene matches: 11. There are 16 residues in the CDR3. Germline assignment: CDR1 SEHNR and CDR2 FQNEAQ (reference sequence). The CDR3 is CASSTLTGPGGNTIYF. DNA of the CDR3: TGTGCCAGCAGCACCCTGACAGGGCCGGGAGGAAACACCATATATTTT.